This T cell receptor beta chain comes out of a study of control samples from healthy donors and cancer patients. Assay: immunoSEQ multiplex PCR; the TCRdb copy retains only in-frame clones and omits some. This sample has around 82,000 clones, with 75% to 90% found just once. The V segment lost 4 bases and the J segment 5 bases; nucleotides outside the gene matches: 2. From germline, CDR1 is ENHRY and CDR2 SYGVKD. The CDR3 spans 13 residues. The chain joins TRBV10-3 to TRBJ2-7, with 10 nucleotides matching TRBD1. Sequenced material: blood. The origin of this receptor is a man aged 50 to 59 in good health. The CDR3 sequence: CAISATGGNEQYF. The CDR3 DNA follows: TGTGCCATCAGTGCGACAGGGGGCAACGAGCAGTACTTC.